Listed below are T cell receptor beta chains from one sample, sequenced in a study of T cell repertoires in cytomegalovirus infection. The antigens of these receptors remain unknown. Each CDR3 protein is one row after TCRdb ran MiXCR on the reads. The table has tens of thousands of distinct CDR3 sequences, about a third seen once. Sequenced input: PBMCs, sequenced either directly or after in vitro stimulation (not recorded which). Every receptor here comes from a human donor in good health (CMV status not recorded). Some clones in this sample may be carry-over from other donors' samples. CDR3s include the opening cysteine and the closing phenylalanine or tryptophan. D genes are given only for firm matches. Clone size is given for some rows only: seen once, a few or many times, or a class if the clone is expanded.

TGTGCCAGCAGCTTAGCGATAGGCCTCGACGAGCAGTACTTC	CASSLAIGLDEQYF	TRBJ2-7	.	few	TRBV7-2
TGCAGTGCTAGAGATTACGACGTTTCCTACGAGCAGTACTTC	CSARDYDVSYEQYF	TRBJ2-7	.	few	TRBV20-1
TGTGCCAGCAGTTACCCCGGGGTAGGGCAGTTCTTC	CASSYPGVGQFF	TRBJ2-1	.	.	TRBV6-2/TRBV6-3
TGCAGTGCTAGACCCACCGGCACAGATACGCAGTATTTT	CSARPTGTDTQYF	TRBJ2-3	.	.	TRBV20-1
TGTGCCAGTCGGTACAGCAATGAGCAGTTCTTC	CASRYSNEQFF	TRBJ2-1	.	.	TRBV27
TGTGCCAGCAGCTTTTTAGAAGCTGAAGCTTTCTTT	CASSFLEAEAFF	TRBJ1-1	.	few	TRBV7-2
TGTGCCAGCAGCTTAGCGGGAGGGCCCGAGAGCACAGATACGCAGTATTTT	CASSLAGGPESTDTQYF	TRBJ2-3	TRBD2	many	TRBV7-8
TGTGCCAGCAGTTACTCGGCGTTTAGCACAGATACGCAGTATTTT	CASSYSAFSTDTQYF	TRBJ2-3	.	few	TRBV6-5
TGTGCCAGCAGTCCCTCGGAGGAGGGCTCCCACGAGCAGTACTTC	CASSPSEEGSHEQYF	TRBJ2-7	.	many	TRBV28
TGTGCCAGCAGCTTAGCGAAGGGGGGCAGCACGACCTACGAGCAGTACTTC	CASSLAKGGSTTYEQYF	TRBJ2-7	.	many	TRBV7-6
TGTGCCAGCAGCCCACTAGCTCAAGAGACCCAGTACTTC	CASSPLAQETQYF	TRBJ2-5	.	few	TRBV7-6
TGTGCCAGCAGTGACGGGACTACCTCCTACGAGCAGTACTTC	CASSDGTTSYEQYF	TRBJ2-7	TRBD2	.	TRBV12-3/TRBV12-4
TGTGCCAGTACCTCAATCCGAGGACAGGGTAGAGATGAGCAGTTCTTC	CASTSIRGQGRDEQFF	TRBJ2-1	TRBD1	.	TRBV19
TGTGCCAGCAGCTCGACAGCTTTCCTTAGCAATCAGCCCCAGCATTTT	CASSSTAFLSNQPQHF	TRBJ1-5	.	many	TRBV7-2
TGCAGTGTAAGGGGGCCGCTGGCTTTCTTT	CSVRGPLAFF	TRBJ1-1	TRBD1	once	TRBV20-1
TGCGCCAGCAGTCAATCGGGTTTAGGGCCCAATCAGCCCCAGCATTTT	CASSQSGLGPNQPQHF	TRBJ1-5	.	.	TRBV23-1
TGTGCCAGCAGTTCCCCTCTGGGGGGGGCTGAAGCTTTCTTT	CASSSPLGGAEAFF	TRBJ1-1	.	few	TRBV6-6
TGTGCCAGCGGGACATGGGGCGCGGAGACCCAGTACTTC	CASGTWGAETQYF	TRBJ2-5	.	.	TRBV11-2
TGTGCCAGCAGTTTAAATCGGGGGATAATAACCCAGTACTTC	CASSLNRGIITQYF	TRBJ2-5	.	.	TRBV5-4
TGTGCCAGCAGCCCACGCCTGGGTCAGCCCCAGCATTTT	CASSPRLGQPQHF	TRBJ1-5	.	many	TRBV7-2
TGCGCCAGCAGTGCAGCGGCGGGGTCAGATACGCAGTATTTT	CASSAAAGSDTQYF	TRBJ2-3	.	.	TRBV10-2
TGTGCCACCAGCAGAGCAGGGAAAGTGAGCAATGAGCAGTTCTTC	CATSRAGKVSNEQFF	TRBJ2-1	.	few	TRBV15